This T cell receptor (beta chain) was captured in a study of T cells in Graves' hyperthyroidism and ophthalmopathy. RNA transcripts provided the source from which TCR beta CDR3 regions were amplified. A set of HTBI primers served as the primers for a first-round RT-PCR of the TCR CDR3. TCRdb used MiXCR to reprocess the multiplex PCR reads, holding one entry per CDR3 protein. Counted here are approximately 490,000 distinct CDR3 sequences, roughly 23% occurring once; the ten biggest clones make up about half. Whole-study results and caveats: Ophthalmopathy onset followed model prediction by a median about six months. Blood also contained most expanded thyroid clonotypes above 0.001.

Ophthalmopathy patients had moderate-to-severe active disease, CAS ≥3, NOSPECS ≥4, and disease duration under 3 months. It was uncontrolled infection, other autoimmune disease, pregnancy or lactation that excluded patients. This CDR3 has 13 amino acids. V gave up 5 bases and J gave up 4 bases, with 11 bases separating them. Germline CDR1 is GTSNPN and CDR2 is SVGIG (reference sequence). For this clonotype: Its antigen is unidentified.

Sample: blood. The sequence was obtained from an older woman with Graves' ophthalmopathy. V gene TRBV30 combines with J gene TRBJ1-4; no clear D. CDR3 nucleotides: TGTGCCTGGGCAAGGCCCTTTAATGAAAAACTGTTTTTT. Translated, it gives CAWARPFNEKLFF.